The clone carrying this T cell receptor (beta chain) occurred once. Its antigen is unidentified. At one end the junction does not follow the germline gene, possibly because of a read error. Each ophthalmopathy patient scored at least 3 on the Clinical Activity Score and at least 4 on NOSPECS grade, with duration under 3 months. Uncontrolled infections, other autoimmune diseases, pregnancy or lactation led to exclusion of patients. The data derive from a study of T cells in Graves' hyperthyroidism and ophthalmopathy. Study as a whole: Blood was drawn when the patient was first diagnosed and still untreated.

From RNA transcripts, TCR beta CDR3 regions were amplified. Primed by the HTBI set, a first-round RT-PCR was run on the TCR CDR3. TCRdb analysed the multiplex PCR reads with MiXCR anew, one entry per CDR3 protein. The data hold around 390,000 distinct CDR3 sequences, with about 15% observed a single time. Study-wide results and limits: Ophthalmopathy was distinguished from stable hyperthyroidism by 13 V-J signatures.

The CDR3 length is 17 residues. The TCR originated in a woman aged 25 to 45 with Graves' ophthalmopathy. The chain couples TRBV12-3 or TRBV12-4 to TRBJ2-2; TRBD2 aligns across 8 bases. Material for sequencing was blood. CDR3 loop: CASSFAPGGGEGGELFF. In DNA, the CDR3 is TGTGCCAGCAGTTTCGCCCCCGGGGGGGGGGAAGGCGGGGAGCTATTTTTT.